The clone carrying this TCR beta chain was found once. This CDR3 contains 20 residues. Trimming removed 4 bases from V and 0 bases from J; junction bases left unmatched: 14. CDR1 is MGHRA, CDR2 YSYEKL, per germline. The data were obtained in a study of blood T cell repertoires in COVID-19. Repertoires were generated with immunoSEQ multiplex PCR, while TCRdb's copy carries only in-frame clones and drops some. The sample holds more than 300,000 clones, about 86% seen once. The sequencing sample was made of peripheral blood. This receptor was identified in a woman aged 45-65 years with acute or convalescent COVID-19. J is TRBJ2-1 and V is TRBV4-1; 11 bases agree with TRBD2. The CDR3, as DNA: TGCGCCAGCAGCCTCCCGCTAGCGGGGGGACATGTAATCTCCTACAATGAGCAGTTCTTC. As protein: CASSLPLAGGHVISYNEQFF.